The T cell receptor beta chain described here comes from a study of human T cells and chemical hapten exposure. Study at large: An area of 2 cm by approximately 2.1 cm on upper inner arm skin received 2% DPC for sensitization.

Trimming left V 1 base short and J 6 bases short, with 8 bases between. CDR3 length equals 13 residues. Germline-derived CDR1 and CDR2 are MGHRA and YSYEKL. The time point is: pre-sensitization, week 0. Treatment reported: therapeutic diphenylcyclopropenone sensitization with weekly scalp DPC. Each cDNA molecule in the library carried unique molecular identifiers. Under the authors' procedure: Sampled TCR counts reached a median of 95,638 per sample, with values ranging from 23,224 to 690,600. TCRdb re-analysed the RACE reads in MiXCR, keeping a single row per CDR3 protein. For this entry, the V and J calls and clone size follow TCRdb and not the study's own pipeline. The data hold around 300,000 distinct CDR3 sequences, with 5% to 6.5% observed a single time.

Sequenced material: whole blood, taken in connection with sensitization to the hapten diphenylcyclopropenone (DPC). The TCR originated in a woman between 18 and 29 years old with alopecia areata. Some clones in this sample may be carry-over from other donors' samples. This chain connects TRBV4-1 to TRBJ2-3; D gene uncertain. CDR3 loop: CASSQVGRDTQYF. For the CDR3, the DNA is TGCGCCAGCAGCCAAGTCGGCCGCGATACGCAGTATTTT.